This is a list of T cell receptor beta chains from one sample in a study of beta chain features in type 1 diabetes. Produced via immunoSEQ multiplex PCR; TCRdb's table is partial and in-frame only. The top ten hold about 1% of the sample, which has 300,000 to 350,000 clones, approximately 9.9% seen once. The sample comprised central memory CD4+ T cells from blood. Every receptor here comes from a man aged 25-45 years with type 1 diabetes. Each CDR3 is given with its conserved first and last residue. D genes are given only for firm matches. Clone size, where shown, is once, few, many, or a class for clones that have expanded.

>TRBD1|.|TRBJ2-2|TRBV12-5
CASGSRDRVPTGELFF
TGTGCTAGTGGTTCCCGGGACAGGGTTCCGACCGGGGAGCTGTTTTTT
>TRBD1|.|TRBJ2-7|TRBV9
CASSVSTTGSYEQYF
TGTGCCAGCAGCGTATCGACGACAGGGTCCTACGAGCAGTACTTC
>.|.|TRBJ1-3|TRBV5-1
CASSLAPTLNTIYF
TGCGCCAGCAGCTTGGCACCAACTTTAAACACCATATATTTT
>TRBD2|few|TRBJ2-7|TRBV5-4
CASSLVGAGGPHEQYF
TGTGCCAGCAGCTTGGTCGGAGCGGGGGGGCCCCACGAGCAGTACTTC
>.|.|TRBJ2-3|TRBV18
CASSPDGAGTDTQYF
TGTGCCAGCTCACCAGACGGGGCCGGCACAGATACGCAGTATTTT
>TRBD1|few|TRBJ1-2|TRBV19
CASSSGQGAVDGYTF
TGTGCCAGTAGTAGTGGACAGGGGGCAGTGGATGGCTACACCTTC
>TRBD1|.|TRBJ2-7|TRBV19
CASRQGAEQYF
TGTGCCAGCAGACAGGGGGCCGAGCAGTACTTC
>.|few|TRBJ1-2|TRBV5-1
CASSLGGLSDYGYTF
TGCGCCAGCAGCTTAGGAGGGCTAAGTGACTATGGCTACACCTTC
>TRBD1|few|TRBJ1-6|TRBV7-9
CASRALGQGRDNSPLHF
TGTGCCAGCAGGGCCCTAGGACAGGGGAGGGATAATTCACCCCTCCACTTT
>.|few|TRBJ2-7|TRBV6-6
CASSYPEGRGSYEQYF
TGTGCCAGCAGTTACCCGGAGGGGCGAGGCTCCTACGAGCAGTACTTC
>.|.|TRBJ1-5|TRBV28
CASSRAGRGNQPQHF
TGTGCCAGCAGCCGAGCGGGTAGGGGCAATCAGCCCCAGCATTTT
>.|.|TRBJ2-1|TRBV28
CASSPKILRSGSFSLFNEQFF
TGTGCCAGCAGTCCTAAAATCCTCCGCTCCGGTAGCTTTTCCTTGTTCAATGAGCAGTTCTTC
>TRBD1|many|TRBJ2-7|TRBV10-1
CASSEIPGGEQYF
TGCGCCAGCAGTGAAATCCCAGGGGGAGAGCAGTACTTC
>TRBD1|.|TRBJ2-5|TRBV10-1
CASSESGQEETQYF
TGCGCCAGCAGTGAGTCGGGACAGGAGGAGACCCAGTACTTC
>.|.|TRBJ1-2|TRBV6-5
CASSYSQGNAKYGYTF
TGTGCCAGCAGTTACTCACAGGGAAACGCCAAGTATGGCTACACCTTC
>.|.|TRBJ2-3|TRBV18
CASSPPGGFETPQYF
TGTGCCAGCTCACCACCCGGGGGTTTTGAAACCCCGCAGTATTTT
>.|few|TRBJ2-3|TRBV10-3
CAISESRDTQYF
TGTGCCATCAGTGAAAGTAGAGATACGCAGTATTTT
>TRBD1|.|TRBJ2-1|TRBV5-1
CASSLDVGTGRGRNEQFF
TGCGCCAGCAGCTTGGACGTTGGGACAGGGAGGGGAAGGAATGAGCAGTTCTTC
>.|few|TRBJ2-1|TRBV7-2
CASSVVSDEQFF
TGTGCCAGCAGCGTAGTTTCCGATGAGCAGTTCTTC
>.|.|TRBJ1-4|TRBV10-3
CAISESTNEKLFF
TGTGCCATCAGTGAGAGCACTAATGAAAAACTGTTTTTT
>.|.|TRBJ1-3|TRBV19
CATQGQLGNTIYF
TGTGCCACCCAAGGACAGCTTGGAAACACCATATATTTT
>.|.|TRBJ2-5|TRBV7-2
CASSSQGDQETQYF
TGTGCCAGCAGCTCCCAGGGCGACCAAGAGACCCAGTACTTC
>.|few|TRBJ1-4|TRBV2
CATTTDGPNEKLFF
TGTGCCACCACGACGGACGGTCCGAATGAAAAACTGTTTTTT
>TRBD1|few|TRBJ1-1|TRBV18
CASSAGGHTEAFF
TGTGCCAGCTCAGCAGGGGGGCACACTGAAGCTTTCTTT
>.|.|TRBJ2-7|TRBV2
CASSEADRTGNEQYF
TGTGCCAGCAGTGAAGCCGACAGGACGGGCAACGAGCAGTACTTC
>.|.|TRBJ1-1|TRBV7-9
CASSLAGRVLAFF
TGTGCCAGCAGCTTGGCAGGGAGGGTGCTGGCTTTCTTT
>.|.|TRBJ1-2|TRBV19
CASSKDNYGYTF
TGTGCCAGTAGTAAGGACAACTATGGCTACACCTTC
>TRBD1|many|TRBJ2-7|TRBV2
CASRYAGTGSEQYF
TGTGCCAGCAGATACGCCGGGACAGGGAGCGAGCAGTACTTC
>TRBD1|few|TRBJ1-2|TRBV2
CASSESGTEFYGYTF
TGTGCCAGCAGTGAAAGCGGGACAGAATTCTATGGCTACACCTTC
>TRBD1|few|TRBJ1-5|TRBV5-6
CASSRRGTANQPQHF
TGTGCCAGCAGCCGCCGGGGGACAGCAAATCAGCCCCAGCATTTT
>.|.|TRBJ1-2|TRBV10-2
CASSESQTLSGYTF
TGCGCCAGCAGTGAGTCGCAGACTCTCTCTGGCTACACCTTC
>TRBD2|many|TRBJ2-3|TRBV11-2
CASTGGLTDTQYF
TGTGCCAGCACGGGGGGGCTTACAGATACGCAGTATTTT
>.|.|TRBJ1-1|TRBV4-3
CASSHLDPRETEAFF
TGCGCCAGCAGCCACCTCGACCCACGAGAGACTGAAGCTTTCTTT
>.|many|TRBJ1-6|TRBV7-9
CASSLTDSLNSPLHF
TGTGCCAGCAGCTTAACTGACAGCCTTAATTCACCCCTCCACTTT
>.|.|TRBJ1-3|TRBV5-4
CASSPCQVLSGNTIYF
TGTGCCAGCAGCCCATGCCAGGTTCTCTCTGGAAACACCATATATTTT
>.|.|TRBJ1-4|TRBV7-2
CASSLTGPRTEKLFF
TGTGCCAGCAGCTTAACAGGGCCCAGAACCGAAAAACTGTTTTTT
>TRBD1|.|TRBJ2-5|TRBV6-5
CASSYSTGITETQYF
TGTGCCAGCAGTTACTCGACAGGGATAACAGAGACCCAGTACTTC
>TRBD1|.|TRBJ1-1|TRBV29-1
CSVDRGMNTEAFF
TGCAGCGTCGACAGGGGCATGAACACTGAAGCTTTCTTT
>.|few|TRBJ2-2|TRBV7-9
CASSLGELFF
TGTGCCAGCAGCCTCGGGGAGCTGTTTTTT
>TRBD1|.|TRBJ2-7|TRBV19
CASRRQTGNYEQYF
TGTGCCAGTAGGAGACAGACAGGGAACTACGAGCAGTACTTC
>.|.|TRBJ1-1|TRBV28
CASSLQDLAFF
TGTGCCAGCAGTTTACAGGACCTCGCTTTCTTT
>.|.|TRBJ2-5|TRBV4-3
CASSQALAGPTYQETQYF
TGCGCCAGCAGCCAAGCTCTGGCCGGGCCAACTTACCAAGAGACCCAGTACTTC
>.|.|TRBJ1-1|TRBV10-3
CAISERQGDTEAFF
TGTGCCATCAGTGAGCGGCAGGGCGACACTGAAGCTTTCTTT